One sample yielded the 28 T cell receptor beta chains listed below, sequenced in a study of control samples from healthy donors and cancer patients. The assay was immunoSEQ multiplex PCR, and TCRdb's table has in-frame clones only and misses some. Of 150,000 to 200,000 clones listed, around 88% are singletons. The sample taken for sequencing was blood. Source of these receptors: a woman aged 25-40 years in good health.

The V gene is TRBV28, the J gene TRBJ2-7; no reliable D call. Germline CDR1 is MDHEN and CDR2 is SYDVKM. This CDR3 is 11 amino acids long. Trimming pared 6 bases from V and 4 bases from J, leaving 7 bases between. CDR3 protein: CASSTEYEQYF. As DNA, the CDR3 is TGTGCCAGCAGCACCGAATACGAGCAGTACTTC. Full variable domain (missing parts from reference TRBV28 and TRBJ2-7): DVKVTQSSRYLVKRTGEKVFLECVQDMDHENMFWYRQDPGLGLRLIYFSYDVKMKEKGDIPEGYSVSREKKERFSLILESASTNQTSMYLCASSTEYEQYFGPGTRLTVT.

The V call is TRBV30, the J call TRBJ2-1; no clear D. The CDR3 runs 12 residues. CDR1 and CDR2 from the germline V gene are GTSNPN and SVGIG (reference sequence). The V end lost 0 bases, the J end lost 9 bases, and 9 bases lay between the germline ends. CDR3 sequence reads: CAWSVLWFEQFF. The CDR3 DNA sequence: TGTGCCTGGAGTGTGTTGTGGTTTGAGCAGTTCTTC.

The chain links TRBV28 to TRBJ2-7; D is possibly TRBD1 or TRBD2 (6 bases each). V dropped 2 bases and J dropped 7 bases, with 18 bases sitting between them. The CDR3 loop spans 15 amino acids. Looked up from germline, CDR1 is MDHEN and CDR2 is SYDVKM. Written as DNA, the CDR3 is TGTGCCAGCAGTTTAGGATTTTATGGGGGGCGAGAGCAGTACTTC. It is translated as CASSLGFYGGREQYF.

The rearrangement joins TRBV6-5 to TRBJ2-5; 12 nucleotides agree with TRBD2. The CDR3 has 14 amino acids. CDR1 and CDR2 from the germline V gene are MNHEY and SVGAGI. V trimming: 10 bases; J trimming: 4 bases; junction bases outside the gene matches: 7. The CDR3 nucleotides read TGTGCCATCATCGGACTAGCGGGGTCAGAGACCCAGTACTTC. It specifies CAIIGLAGSETQYF.

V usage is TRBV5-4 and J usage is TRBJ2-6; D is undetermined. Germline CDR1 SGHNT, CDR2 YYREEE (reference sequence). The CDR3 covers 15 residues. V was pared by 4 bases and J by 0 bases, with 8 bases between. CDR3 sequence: CASSLDSSGANVLTF. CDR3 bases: TGTGCCAGCAGCCTTGATTCCTCTGGGGCCAACGTCCTGACTTTC.

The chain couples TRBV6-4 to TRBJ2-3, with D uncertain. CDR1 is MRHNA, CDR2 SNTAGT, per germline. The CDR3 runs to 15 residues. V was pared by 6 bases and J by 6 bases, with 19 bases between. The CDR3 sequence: CASRRRTAPWDTQYF. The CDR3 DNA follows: TGTGCCAGCAGGAGACGGACGGCCCCATGGGATACGCAGTATTTT.

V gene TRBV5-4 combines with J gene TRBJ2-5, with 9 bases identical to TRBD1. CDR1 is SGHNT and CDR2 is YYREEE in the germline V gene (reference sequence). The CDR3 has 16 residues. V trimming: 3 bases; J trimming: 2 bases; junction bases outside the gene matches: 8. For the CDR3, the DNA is TGTGCCAGCAGCTGGGGGGCTGGGACAGGGCAAGAGACCCAGTACTTC. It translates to CASSWGAGTGQETQYF. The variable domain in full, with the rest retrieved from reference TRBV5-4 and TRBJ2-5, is ETGVTQSPTHLIKTRGQQVTLRCSSQSGHNTVSWYQQALGQGPQFIFQYYREEENGRGNFPPRFSGLQFPNYSSELNVNALELDDSALYLCASSWGAGTGQETQYFGPGTRLLVL.

This chain's CDR3 is CSASLAGGAQETQYF. The CDR3 DNA sequence: TGCAGTGCTAGTTTAGCGGGAGGGGCTCAAGAGACCCAGTACTTC. The gene calls are TRBV20-1 and TRBJ2-5, with TRBD2 matching 11 bases. V shed 3 bases and J 2 bases; nucleotides not matched to a gene: 5. The CDR3 runs to 15 residues. CDR1 DFQATT and CDR2 SNEGSKA come from the germline V gene (reference sequence).

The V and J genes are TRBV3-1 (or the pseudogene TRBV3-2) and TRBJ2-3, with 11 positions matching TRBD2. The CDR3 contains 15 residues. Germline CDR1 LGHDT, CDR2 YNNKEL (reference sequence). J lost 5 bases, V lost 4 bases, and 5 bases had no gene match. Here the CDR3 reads CASSPSGGPGDTQYF. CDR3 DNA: TGTGCCAGCAGCCCTAGCGGGGGGCCGGGAGATACGCAGTATTTT.

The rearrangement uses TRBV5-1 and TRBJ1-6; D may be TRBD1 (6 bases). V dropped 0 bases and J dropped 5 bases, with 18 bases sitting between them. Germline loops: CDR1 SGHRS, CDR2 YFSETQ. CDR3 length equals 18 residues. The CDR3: CASSLGTVGTFDNSPLHF. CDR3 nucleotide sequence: TGCGCCAGCAGCTTGGGGACAGTAGGGACCTTTGATAATTCACCCCTCCACTTT.

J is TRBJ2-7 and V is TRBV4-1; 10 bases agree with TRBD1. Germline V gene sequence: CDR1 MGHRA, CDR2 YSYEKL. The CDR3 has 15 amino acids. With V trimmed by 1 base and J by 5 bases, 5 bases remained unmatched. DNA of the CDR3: TGCGCCAGCAGCCAAGTCCCGACAGGGGGCGACGAGCAGTACTTC. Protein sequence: CASSQVPTGGDEQYF.

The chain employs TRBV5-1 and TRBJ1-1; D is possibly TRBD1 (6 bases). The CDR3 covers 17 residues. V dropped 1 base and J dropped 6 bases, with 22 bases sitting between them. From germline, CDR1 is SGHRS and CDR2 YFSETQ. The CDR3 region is CASSLRRPSGVGAEAFF. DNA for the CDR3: TGCGCCAGCAGCTTGCGGAGACCATCAGGGGTCGGCGCTGAAGCTTTCTTT.

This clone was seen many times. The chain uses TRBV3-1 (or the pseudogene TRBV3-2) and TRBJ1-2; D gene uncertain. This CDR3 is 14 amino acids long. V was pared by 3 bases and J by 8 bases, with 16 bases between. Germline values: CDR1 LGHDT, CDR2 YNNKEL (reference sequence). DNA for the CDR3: TGTGCCAGCAGCCACCCCTTGAGAAGTTCGGGCTACACCTTC. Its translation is CASSHPLRSSGYTF.

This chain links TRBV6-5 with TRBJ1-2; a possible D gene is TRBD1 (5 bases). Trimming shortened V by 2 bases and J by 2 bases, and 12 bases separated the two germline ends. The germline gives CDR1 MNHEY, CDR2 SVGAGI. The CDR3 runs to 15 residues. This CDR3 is CASSYDGQANYGYTF. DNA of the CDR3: TGTGCCAGCAGTTACGACGGACAAGCAAACTATGGCTACACCTTC.

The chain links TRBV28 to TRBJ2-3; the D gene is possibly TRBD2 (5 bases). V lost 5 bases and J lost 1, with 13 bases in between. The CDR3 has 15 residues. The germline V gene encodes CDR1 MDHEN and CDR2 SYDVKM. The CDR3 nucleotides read TGTGCCAGCAGTGACACTAGTTGGGGCACAGATACGCAGTATTTT. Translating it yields CASSDTSWGTDTQYF.

The CDR3 loop reads CASSLDYNQPQHF. The CDR3 coding sequence is TGTGCCAGCAGCTTAGACTACAATCAGCCCCAGCATTTT. The gene calls are TRBV11-2 and TRBJ1-5, with D uncertain. Germline CDR1 and CDR2: SGHAT and FQNNGV. This CDR3 spans 13 amino acids. Trimming took 0 bases from V and 3 from J, leaving 3 bases between them.

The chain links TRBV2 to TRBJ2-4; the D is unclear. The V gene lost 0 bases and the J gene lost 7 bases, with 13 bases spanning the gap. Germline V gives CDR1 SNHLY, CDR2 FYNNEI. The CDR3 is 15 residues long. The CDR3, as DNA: TGTGCCAGCAGTGAAGCCCTAGTCGCCGGGAACATTCAGTACTTC. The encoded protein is CASSEALVAGNIQYF.

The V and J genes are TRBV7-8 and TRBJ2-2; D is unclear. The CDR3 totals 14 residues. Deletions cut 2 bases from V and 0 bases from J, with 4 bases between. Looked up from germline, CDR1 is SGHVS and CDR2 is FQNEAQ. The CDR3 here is CASSLRSNTGELFF. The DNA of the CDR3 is TGTGCCAGCAGCTTAAGATCGAACACCGGGGAGCTGTTTTTT. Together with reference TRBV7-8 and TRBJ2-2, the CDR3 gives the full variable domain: GAGVSQSPRYKVAKRGQDVALRCDPISGHVSLFWYQQALGQGPEFLTYFQNEAQLDKSGLPSDRFFAERPEGSVSTLKIQRTQQEDSAVYLCASSLRSNTGELFFGEGSRLTVL.

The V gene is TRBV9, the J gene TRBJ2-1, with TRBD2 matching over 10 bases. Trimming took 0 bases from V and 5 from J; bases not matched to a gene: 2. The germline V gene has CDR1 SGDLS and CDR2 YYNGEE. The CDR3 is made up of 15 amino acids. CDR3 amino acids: CASSVGTSGNNEQFF. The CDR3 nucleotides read TGTGCCAGCAGCGTAGGGACTAGCGGTAACAATGAGCAGTTCTTC.

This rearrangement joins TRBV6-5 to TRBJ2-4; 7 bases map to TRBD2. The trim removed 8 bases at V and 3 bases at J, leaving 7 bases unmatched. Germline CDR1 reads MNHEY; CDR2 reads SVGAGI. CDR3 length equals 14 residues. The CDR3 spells CASGTRDYKNIQYF. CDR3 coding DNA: TGTGCCAGCGGCACCCGGGACTACAAAAACATTCAGTACTTC.

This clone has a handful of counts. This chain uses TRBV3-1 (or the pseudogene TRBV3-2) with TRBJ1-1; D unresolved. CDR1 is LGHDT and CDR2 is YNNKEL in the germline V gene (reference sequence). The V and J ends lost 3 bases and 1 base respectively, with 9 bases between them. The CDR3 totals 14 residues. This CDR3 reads CASSQTDGNTEAFF. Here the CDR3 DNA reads TGTGCCAGCAGCCAGACCGACGGGAACACTGAAGCTTTCTTT.

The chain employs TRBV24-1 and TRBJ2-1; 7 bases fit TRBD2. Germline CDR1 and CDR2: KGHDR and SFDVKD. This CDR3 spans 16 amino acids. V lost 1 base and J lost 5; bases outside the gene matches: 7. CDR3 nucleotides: TGTGCCACCAGTGATTTTACCAGCGGGGAGAACAATGAGCAGTTCTTC. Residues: CATSDFTSGENNEQFF.

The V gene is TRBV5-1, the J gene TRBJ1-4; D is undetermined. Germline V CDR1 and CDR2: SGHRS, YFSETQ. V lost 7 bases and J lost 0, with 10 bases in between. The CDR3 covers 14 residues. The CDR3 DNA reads TGCGCCAGCGGAAGAGATGCAACTAATGAAAAACTGTTTTTT. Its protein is CASGRDATNEKLFF.

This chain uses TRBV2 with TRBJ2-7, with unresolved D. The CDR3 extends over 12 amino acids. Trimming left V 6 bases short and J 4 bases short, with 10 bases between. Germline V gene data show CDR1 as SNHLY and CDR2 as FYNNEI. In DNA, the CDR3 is TGTGCCAGCAGAATGGAGAAATACGAGCAGTACGTC. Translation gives CASRMEKYEQYV.

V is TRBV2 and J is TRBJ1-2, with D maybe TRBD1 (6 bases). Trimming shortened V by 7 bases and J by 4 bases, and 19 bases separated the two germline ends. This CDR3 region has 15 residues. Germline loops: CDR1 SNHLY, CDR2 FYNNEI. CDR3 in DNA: TGTGCCAGCATGAGAGCGGGGGGCTTCGGCTATGGCTACACCTTC. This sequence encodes CASMRAGGFGYGYTF. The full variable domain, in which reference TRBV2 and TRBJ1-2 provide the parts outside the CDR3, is EPEVTQTPSHQVTQMGQEVILRCVPISNHLYFYWYRQILGQKVEFLVSFYNNEISEKSEIFDDQFSVERPDGSNFTLKIRSTKLEDSAMYFCASMRAGGFGYGYTFGSGTRLTVV.

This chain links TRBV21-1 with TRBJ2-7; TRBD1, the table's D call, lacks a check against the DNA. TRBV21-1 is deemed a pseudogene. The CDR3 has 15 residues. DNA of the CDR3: TGTGCCAGCAGCAAAGCACTCGACAGAGGTTACGAGCAGTACGTC. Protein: CASSKALDRGYEQYV.

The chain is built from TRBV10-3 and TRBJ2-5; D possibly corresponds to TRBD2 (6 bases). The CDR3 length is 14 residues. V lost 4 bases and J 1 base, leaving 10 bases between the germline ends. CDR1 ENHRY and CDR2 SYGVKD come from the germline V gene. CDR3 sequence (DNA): TGTGCCATCAGTGCCGGACTAACCCAAGAGACCCAGTACTTC. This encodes CAISAGLTQETQYF.

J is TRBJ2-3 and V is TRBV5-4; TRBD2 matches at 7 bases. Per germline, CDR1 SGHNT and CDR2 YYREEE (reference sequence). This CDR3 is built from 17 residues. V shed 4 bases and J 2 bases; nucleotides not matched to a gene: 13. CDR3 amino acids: CASSPSWMRGITDTQYF. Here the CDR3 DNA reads TGTGCCAGCAGCCCCTCCTGGATGCGGGGGATCACAGATACGCAGTATTTT.